The 8 T cell receptor beta chains listed next were all sequenced from one sample in a study of blood T cell repertoires in COVID-19. Libraries were prepared by immunoSEQ multiplex PCR; TCRdb keeps only in-frame clonotypes and omits some of them. The sample includes roughly 500,000 clones, over 75% of them seen just once. Specimen: peripheral blood. The receptors derive from a human donor in a cohort sampled during active COVID-19.

This clone was detected once. The chain has TRBV19 and TRBJ1-4; possible D gene TRBD1, 6 bases. CDR3 length: 14 residues. Germline-derived CDR1 and CDR2 are LNHDA and SQIVND (reference sequence). V was pared by 5 bases and J by 7 bases, with 14 bases between. CDR3 in amino acids: CASSPPGAGEKLFF. The CDR3 bases are TGTGCCAGTAGTCCGCCAGGGGCGGGTGAAAAACTGTTTTTT.

As regards this clone: The sample contains more than one DNA sequence encoding this CDR3. The chain carries TRBV18 and TRBJ2-7, with unresolved D. Germline loops: CDR1 KGHSH, CDR2 LQKENI. V lost 3 bases to trimming and J lost 1 base, with 7 bases between them. The CDR3 extends over 13 amino acids. The CDR3 sequence is CASSPAISYEQYF. The CDR3 DNA follows: TGTGCCAGCTCACCCGCTATTTCCTACGAGCAGTACTTC.

V usage is TRBV7-9 and J usage is TRBJ2-3; possible D gene TRBD2, 6 bases. This CDR3 has 13 amino acids. Looked up from germline, CDR1 is SEHNR and CDR2 is FQNEAQ (reference sequence). The V and J ends lost 5 bases and 5 bases respectively, with 11 bases between them. For the CDR3, the DNA is TGTGCCAGCAGCCCGGGGGTGGGAGATACGCAGTATTTT. Translation: CASSPGVGDTQYF.

This sequence joins TRBV19 and TRBJ2-1; the match to TRBD2 covers 8 bases. Germline V gene sequence: CDR1 LNHDA, CDR2 SQIVND (reference sequence). The ends lost 7 bases at V and 0 bases at J; junction bases unmatched: 11. The CDR3 sequence is 17 residues long. Here the CDR3 reads CASMSGRPDISYNEQFF. As DNA, the CDR3 is TGTGCCAGTATGAGCGGGAGACCGGATATCTCCTACAATGAGCAGTTCTTC.

The chain employs TRBV11-2 and TRBJ1-1; no clear D. The ends were cut back, 5 bases at V and 4 bases at J, with 8 bases in the middle. This CDR3 is 12 amino acids long. From germline, CDR1 is SGHAT and CDR2 FQNNGV. In DNA, the CDR3 is TGTGCCAGCAGCCCCCTGTCCACTGAAGCTTTCTTT. Protein product: CASSPLSTEAFF.

The J gene is TRBJ2-1, the V gene TRBV25-1; 7 bases agree with TRBD2. This CDR3 has 16 amino acids. V was pared by 2 bases and J by 8 bases, with 12 bases of the junction left unmatched. Germline loops: CDR1 MGHDK, CDR2 SYGVNS. Written as DNA, the CDR3 is TGTGCCAGCAGTGAAGGCGGGAGCCCATCTGTAGATGAGCAGTTCTTC. It encodes CASSEGGSPSVDEQFF. The full variable domain, in which reference TRBV25-1 and TRBJ2-1 provide the parts outside the CDR3, is EADIYQTPRYLVIGTGKKITLECSQTMGHDKMYWYQQDPGMELHLIHYSYGVNSTEKGDLSSESTVSRIRTEHFPLTLESARPSHTSQYLCASSEGGSPSVDEQFFGPGTRLTVL.

The rearrangement links TRBV7-3 to TRBJ2-3, with 10 positions matching TRBD2. With V trimmed by 5 bases and J by 3 bases, 2 bases remained unmatched. CDR3 length equals 14 residues. The germline V gene has CDR1 SGHTA and CDR2 FQGTGA. The CDR3 DNA sequence: TGTGCCAGCAGCGCACTAGCGGGAACAGATACGCAGTATTTT. Protein: CASSALAGTDTQYF.

This rearrangement joins TRBV19 to TRBJ1-5; no clear D gene. Deletions cut 8 bases from V and 0 bases from J, with 14 bases between. Germline values: CDR1 LNHDA, CDR2 SQIVND (reference sequence). The CDR3 length is 15 residues. The CDR3 reads CASRDIYYSNQPQHF. The CDR3, as DNA: TGTGCCAGTCGAGACATATATTATAGCAATCAGCCCCAGCATTTT.